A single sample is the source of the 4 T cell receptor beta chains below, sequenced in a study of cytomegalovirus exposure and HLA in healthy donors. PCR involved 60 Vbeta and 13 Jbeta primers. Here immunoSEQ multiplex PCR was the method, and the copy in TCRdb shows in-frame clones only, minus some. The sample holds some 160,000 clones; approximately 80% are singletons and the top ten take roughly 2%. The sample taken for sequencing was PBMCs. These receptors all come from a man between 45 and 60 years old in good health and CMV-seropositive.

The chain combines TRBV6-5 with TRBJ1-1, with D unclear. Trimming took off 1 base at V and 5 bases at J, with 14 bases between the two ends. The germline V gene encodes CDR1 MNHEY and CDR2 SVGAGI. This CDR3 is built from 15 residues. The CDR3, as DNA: TGTGCCAGCAGTTACTACCCTAATGCGGATACTGAAGCTTTCTTT. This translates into CASSYYPNADTEAFF.

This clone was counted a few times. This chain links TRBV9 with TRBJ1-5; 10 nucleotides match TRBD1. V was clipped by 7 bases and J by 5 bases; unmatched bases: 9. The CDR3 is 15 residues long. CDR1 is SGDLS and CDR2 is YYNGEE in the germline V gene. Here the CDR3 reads CASGPGQGMYQPQHF. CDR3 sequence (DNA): TGTGCCAGCGGACCGGGACAGGGGATGTATCAGCCCCAGCATTTT.

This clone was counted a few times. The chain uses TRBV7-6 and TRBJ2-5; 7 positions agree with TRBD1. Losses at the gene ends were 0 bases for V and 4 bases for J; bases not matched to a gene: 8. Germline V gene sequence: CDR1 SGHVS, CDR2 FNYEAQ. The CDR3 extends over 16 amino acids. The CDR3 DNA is TGTGCCAGCAGCTTAGCCACAGGGGTTGGGGGAGAGACCCAGTACTTC. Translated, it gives CASSLATGVGGETQYF.

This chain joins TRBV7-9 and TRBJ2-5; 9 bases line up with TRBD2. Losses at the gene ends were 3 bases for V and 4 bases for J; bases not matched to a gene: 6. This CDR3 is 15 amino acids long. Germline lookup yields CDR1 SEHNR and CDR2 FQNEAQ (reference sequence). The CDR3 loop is CASSFLLAGPETQYF. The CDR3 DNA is TGTGCCAGCAGCTTCCTTCTAGCGGGGCCAGAGACCCAGTACTTC.